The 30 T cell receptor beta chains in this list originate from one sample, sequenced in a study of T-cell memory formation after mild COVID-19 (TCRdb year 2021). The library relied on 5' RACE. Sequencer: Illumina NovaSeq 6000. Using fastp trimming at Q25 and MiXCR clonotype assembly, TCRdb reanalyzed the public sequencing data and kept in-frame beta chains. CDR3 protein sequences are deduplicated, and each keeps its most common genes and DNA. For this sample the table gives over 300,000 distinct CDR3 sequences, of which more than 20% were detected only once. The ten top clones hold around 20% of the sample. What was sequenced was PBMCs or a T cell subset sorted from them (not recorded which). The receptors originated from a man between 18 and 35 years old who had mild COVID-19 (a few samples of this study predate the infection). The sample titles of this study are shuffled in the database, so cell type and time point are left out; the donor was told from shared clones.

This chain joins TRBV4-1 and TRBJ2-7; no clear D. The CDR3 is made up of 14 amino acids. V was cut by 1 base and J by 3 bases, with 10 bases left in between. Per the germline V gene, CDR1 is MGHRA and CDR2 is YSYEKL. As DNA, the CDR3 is TGCGCCAGCAGCCAAGGGAACGTAGGCTACGAGCAGTACGTC. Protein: CASSQGNVGYEQYV.

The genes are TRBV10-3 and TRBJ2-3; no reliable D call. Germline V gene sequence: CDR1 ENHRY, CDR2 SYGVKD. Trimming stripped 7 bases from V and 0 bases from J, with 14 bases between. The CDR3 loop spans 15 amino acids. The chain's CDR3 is CAITPHSSSTDTQYF. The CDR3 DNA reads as TGTGCCATCACCCCTCACAGCTCTAGCACAGATACGCAGTATTTT.

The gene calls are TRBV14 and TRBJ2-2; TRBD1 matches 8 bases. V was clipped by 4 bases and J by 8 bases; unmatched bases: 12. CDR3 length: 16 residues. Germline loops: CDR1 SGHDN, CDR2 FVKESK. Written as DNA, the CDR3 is TGTGCCAGCAGCCTCCCAGTCGGCAGGGGGCTAGGGGAGCTGTTTTTT. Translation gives CASSLPVGRGLGELFF.

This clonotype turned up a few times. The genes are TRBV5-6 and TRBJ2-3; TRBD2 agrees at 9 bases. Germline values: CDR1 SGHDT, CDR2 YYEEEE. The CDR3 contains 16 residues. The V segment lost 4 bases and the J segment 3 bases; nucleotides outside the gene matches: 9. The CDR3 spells CASSKGSLAGTDTQYF. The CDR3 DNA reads TGTGCCAGCAGCAAGGGAAGCCTAGCGGGGACAGATACGCAGTATTTT.

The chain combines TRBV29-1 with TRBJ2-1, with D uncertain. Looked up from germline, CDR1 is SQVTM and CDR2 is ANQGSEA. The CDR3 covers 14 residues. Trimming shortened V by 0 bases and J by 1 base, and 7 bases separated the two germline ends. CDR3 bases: TGCAGCGTTGAAGAGACACGGTCCTACAATGAGCAGTTCTTC. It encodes CSVEETRSYNEQFF.

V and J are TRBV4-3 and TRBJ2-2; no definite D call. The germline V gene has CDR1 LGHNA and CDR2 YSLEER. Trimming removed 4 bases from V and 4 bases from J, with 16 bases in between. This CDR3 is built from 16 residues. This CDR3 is CASSPRVNVLTGELFF. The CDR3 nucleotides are TGCGCCAGCAGCCCCCGAGTAAATGTCCTCACCGGGGAGCTGTTTTTT.

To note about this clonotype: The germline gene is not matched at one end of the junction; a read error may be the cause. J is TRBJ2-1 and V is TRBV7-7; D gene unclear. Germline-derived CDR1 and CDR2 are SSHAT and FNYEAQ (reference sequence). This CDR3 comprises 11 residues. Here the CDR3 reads CASSTPHEQFF. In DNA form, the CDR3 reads TGTGCTAGCAGCACCCCCCATGAGCAGTTCTTC.

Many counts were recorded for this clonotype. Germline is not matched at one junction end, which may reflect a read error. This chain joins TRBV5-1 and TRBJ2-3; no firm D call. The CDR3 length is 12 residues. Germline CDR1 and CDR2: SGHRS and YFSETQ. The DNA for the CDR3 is TGTGCCAGCAGCTTAGAAGCAGATACGCAGTATTTT. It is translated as CASSLEADTQYF. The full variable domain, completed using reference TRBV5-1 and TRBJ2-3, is KAGVTQTPRYLIKTRGQQVTLSCSPISGHRSVSWYQQTPGQGLQFLFEYFSETQRNKGNFPGRFSGRQFSNSRSEMNVSTLELGDSALYLCASSLEADTQYFGPGTRLTVL.

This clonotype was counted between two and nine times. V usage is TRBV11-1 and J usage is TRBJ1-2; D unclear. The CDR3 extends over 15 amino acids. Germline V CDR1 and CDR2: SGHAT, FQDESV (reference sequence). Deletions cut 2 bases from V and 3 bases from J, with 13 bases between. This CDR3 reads CASSLNMAQYYGYTF. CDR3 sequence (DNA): TGTGCCAGCAGCTTAAACATGGCGCAGTACTATGGCTACACCTTC.

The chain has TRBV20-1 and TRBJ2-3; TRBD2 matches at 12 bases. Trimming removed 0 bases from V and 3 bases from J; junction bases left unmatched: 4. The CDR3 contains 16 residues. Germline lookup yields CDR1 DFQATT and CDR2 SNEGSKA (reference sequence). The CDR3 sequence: CSARETSGGTTDTQYF. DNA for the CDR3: TGCAGTGCTAGAGAAACTAGCGGGGGGACTACAGATACGCAGTATTTT.

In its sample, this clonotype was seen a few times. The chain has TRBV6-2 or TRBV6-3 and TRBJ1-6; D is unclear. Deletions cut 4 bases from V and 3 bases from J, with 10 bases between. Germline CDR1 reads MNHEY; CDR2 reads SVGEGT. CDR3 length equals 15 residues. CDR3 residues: CASSSEGFYNSPLHF. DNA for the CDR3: TGTGCCAGCAGTTCGGAAGGATTCTATAATTCACCCCTCCACTTT.

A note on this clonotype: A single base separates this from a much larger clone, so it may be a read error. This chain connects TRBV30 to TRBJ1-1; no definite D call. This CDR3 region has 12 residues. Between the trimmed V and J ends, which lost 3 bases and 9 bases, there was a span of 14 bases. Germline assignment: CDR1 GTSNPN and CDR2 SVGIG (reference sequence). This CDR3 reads CAWSAQWGKAFF. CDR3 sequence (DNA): TGTGCCTGGAGCGCGCAGTGGGGAAAAGCTTTCTTT. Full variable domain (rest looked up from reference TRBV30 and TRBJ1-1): SQTIHQWPATLVQPVGSPLSLECTVEGTSNPNLYWYRQAAGRGLQLLFYSVGIGQISSEVPQNLSASRPQDRQFILSSKKLLLSDSGFYLCAWSAQWGKAFFGQGTRLTVV.

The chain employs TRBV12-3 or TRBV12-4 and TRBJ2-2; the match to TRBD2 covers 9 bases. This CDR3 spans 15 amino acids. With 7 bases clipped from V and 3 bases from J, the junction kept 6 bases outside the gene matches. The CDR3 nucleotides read TGTGCCAGCACCCTGGGACTAGCCTACACCGGGGAGCTGTTTTTT. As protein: CASTLGLAYTGELFF.

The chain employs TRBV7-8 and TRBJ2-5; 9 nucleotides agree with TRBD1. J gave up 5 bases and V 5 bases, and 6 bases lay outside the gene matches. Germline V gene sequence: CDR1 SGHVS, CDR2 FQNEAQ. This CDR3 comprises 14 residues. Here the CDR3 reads CASSPQGAGETQYF. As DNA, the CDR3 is TGTGCCAGCAGCCCACAGGGGGCTGGGGAGACCCAGTACTTC.

CDR3 in DNA: TGTGCCATCAGTGACTCAGGGGACGACATTCGGGGCTACACCTTC. Translated: CAISDSGDDIRGYTF. J is TRBJ1-2 and V is TRBV10-3; D is perhaps TRBD1 (6 bases). Germline CDR1 reads ENHRY; CDR2 reads SYGVKD. This CDR3 is 15 amino acids long. The V and J ends lost 3 bases and 8 bases respectively, with 19 bases between them.

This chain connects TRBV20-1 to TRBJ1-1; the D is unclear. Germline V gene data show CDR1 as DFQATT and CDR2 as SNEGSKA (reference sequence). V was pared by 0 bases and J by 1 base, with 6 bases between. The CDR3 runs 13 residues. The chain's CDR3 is CSARDVGNTEAFF. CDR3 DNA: TGCAGTGCTAGAGATGTAGGGAACACTGAAGCTTTCTTT.

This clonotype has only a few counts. The CDR3 sequence: CASSQGGFGFETQYF. The CDR3 region has the DNA TGTGCCAGCAGCCAGGGGGGATTCGGCTTCGAGACCCAGTACTTC. The V call is TRBV14, the J call TRBJ2-5, with D perhaps TRBD2 (6 bases). This CDR3 contains 15 residues. Germline-derived CDR1 and CDR2 are SGHDN and FVKESK. Trimming took 3 bases from V and 5 from J, leaving 16 bases between them.

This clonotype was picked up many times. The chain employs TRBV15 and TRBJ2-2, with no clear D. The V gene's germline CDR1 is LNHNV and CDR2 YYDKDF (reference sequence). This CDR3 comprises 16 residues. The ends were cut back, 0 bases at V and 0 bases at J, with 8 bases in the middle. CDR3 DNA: TGTGCCACCAGCAGAGATCTGGGAACGAACACCGGGGAGCTGTTTTTT. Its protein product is CATSRDLGTNTGELFF.

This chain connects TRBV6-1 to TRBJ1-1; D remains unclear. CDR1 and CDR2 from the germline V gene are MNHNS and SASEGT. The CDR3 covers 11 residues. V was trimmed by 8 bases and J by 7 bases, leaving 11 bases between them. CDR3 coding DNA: TGTGCCAGCCCAGCTGCGTTTGAAGCTTTCTTT. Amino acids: CASPAAFEAFF.

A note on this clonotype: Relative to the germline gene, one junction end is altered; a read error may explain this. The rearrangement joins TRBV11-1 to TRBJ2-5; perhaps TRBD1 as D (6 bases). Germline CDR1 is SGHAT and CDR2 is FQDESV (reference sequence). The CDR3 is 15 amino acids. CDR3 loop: CASSGAQGPRETQNF. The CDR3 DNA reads TGTGCCAGCAGCGGAGCACAGGGTCCGCGAGAGACCCAGAACTTC.

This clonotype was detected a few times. In nucleotides, the CDR3 is TGTGCCAGCAGCTGGGACAGCGACGAAGCTTTCTTT. Protein product: CASSWDSDEAFF. The chain employs TRBV5-4 and TRBJ1-1, with 7 nucleotides matching TRBD1. V lost 3 bases and J lost 8; bases outside the gene matches: 4. The CDR3 contains 12 residues. The germline V gene encodes CDR1 SGHNT and CDR2 YYREEE (reference sequence).

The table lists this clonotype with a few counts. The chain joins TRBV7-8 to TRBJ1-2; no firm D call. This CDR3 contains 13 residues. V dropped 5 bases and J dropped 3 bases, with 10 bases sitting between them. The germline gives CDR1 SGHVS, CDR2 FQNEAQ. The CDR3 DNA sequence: TGTGCCAGCAGCCCCGGGATGGACTATGGCTACACCTTC. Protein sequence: CASSPGMDYGYTF.

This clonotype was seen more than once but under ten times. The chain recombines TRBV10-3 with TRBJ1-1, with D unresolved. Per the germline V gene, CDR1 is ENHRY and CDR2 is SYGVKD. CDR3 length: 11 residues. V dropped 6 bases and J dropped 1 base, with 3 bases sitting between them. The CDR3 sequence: CAIRKNTEAFF. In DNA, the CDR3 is TGTGCCATCAGGAAGAACACTGAAGCTTTCTTT.

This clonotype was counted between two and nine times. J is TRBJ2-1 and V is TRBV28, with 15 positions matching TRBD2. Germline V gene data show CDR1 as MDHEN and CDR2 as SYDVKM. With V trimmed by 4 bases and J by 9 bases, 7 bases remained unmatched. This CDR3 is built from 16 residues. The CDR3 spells CASSSPGTSGGSEQFF. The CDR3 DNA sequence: TGTGCCAGCAGTTCGCCTGGGACTAGCGGGGGGTCTGAGCAGTTCTTC. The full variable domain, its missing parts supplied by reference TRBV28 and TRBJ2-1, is DVKVTQSSRYLVKRTGEKVFLECVQDMDHENMFWYRQDPGLGLRLIYFSYDVKMKEKGDIPEGYSVSREKKERFSLILESASTNQTSMYLCASSSPGTSGGSEQFFGPGTRLTVL.

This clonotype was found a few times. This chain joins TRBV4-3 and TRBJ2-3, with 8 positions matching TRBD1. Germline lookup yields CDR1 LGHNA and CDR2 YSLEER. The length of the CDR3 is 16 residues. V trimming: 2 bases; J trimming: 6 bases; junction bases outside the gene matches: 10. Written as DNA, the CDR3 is TGCGCCAGCAGCCAAAACCGACAGGGGTACACCGATACGCAGTATTTT. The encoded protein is CASSQNRQGYTDTQYF.

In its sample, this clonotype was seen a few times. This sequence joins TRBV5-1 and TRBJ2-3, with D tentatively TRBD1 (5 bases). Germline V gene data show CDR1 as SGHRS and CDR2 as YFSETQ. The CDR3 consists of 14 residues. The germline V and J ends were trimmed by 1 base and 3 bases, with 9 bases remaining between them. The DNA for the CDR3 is TGCGCCAGCAGCTTGCTAGGGGTAACAGATACGCAGTATTTT. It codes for CASSLLGVTDTQYF.

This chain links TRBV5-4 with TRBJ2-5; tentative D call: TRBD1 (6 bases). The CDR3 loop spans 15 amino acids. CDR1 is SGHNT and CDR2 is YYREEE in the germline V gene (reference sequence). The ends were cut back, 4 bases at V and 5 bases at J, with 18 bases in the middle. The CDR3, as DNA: TGTGCCAGCAGCGATGGGGGCGGAAGCCCCGAGACCCAGTACTTC. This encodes CASSDGGGSPETQYF.

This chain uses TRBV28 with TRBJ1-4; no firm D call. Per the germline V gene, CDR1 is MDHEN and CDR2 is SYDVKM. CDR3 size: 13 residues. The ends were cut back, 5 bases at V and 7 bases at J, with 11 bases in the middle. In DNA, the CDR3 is TGTGCCAGCAGTGTCGCGGGGAGTGAAAAACTGTTTTTT. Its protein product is CASSVAGSEKLFF.

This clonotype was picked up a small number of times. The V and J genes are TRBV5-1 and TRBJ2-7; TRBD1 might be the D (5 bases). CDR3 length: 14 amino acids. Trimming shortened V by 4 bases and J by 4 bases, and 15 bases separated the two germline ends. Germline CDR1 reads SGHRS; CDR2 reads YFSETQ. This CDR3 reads CASSPILQGYEQYF. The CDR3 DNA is TGCGCCAGCAGCCCTATTCTCCAGGGATACGAGCAGTACTTC.

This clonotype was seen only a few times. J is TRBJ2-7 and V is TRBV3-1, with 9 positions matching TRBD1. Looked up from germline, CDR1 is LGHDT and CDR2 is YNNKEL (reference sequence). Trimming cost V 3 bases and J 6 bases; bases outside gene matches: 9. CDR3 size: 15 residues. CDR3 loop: CASSQGDRVASEQYV. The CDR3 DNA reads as TGTGCCAGCAGCCAGGGGGACAGGGTAGCTTCCGAGCAGTACGTC.